This entry lists 25 T cell receptor beta chains sequenced from one sample in a study of blood T cell repertoires in COVID-19. The data were produced by immunoSEQ multiplex PCR, yet TCRdb's version contains in-frame clones alone and is incomplete. The sample has 120,000 to 150,000 clones, about three quarters seen once. The sequenced sample consisted of peripheral blood. These receptor sequences come from a man aged 80 or over with acute or convalescent COVID-19.

This clone was recorded once. CDR3 sequence (DNA): TGCGCCAGCAGCCAAGTAGGGACTAGCACAGATACGCAGTATTTT. As protein: CASSQVGTSTDTQYF. The rearrangement joins TRBV4-3 to TRBJ2-3; maybe TRBD2 (6 bases). Germline CDR1 is LGHNA and CDR2 is YSLEER. The CDR3 is 15 amino acids. V lost 1 base to trimming and J lost 0 bases, with 8 bases between them.

The chain is built from TRBV18 and TRBJ1-1; 8 positions match TRBD1. Per germline, CDR1 KGHSH and CDR2 LQKENI. The CDR3 covers 15 residues. The J segment lost 3 bases and the V segment lost 3 bases, leaving 6 bases of the junction unmatched. The CDR3: CASSPWTGSDTEAFF. The CDR3 DNA follows: TGTGCCAGCTCACCTTGGACAGGGAGTGACACTGAAGCTTTCTTT.

The V gene is TRBV4-1, the J gene TRBJ2-3; 8 bases line up with TRBD2. CDR1 and CDR2 (germline): MGHRA, YSYEKL. Trimming at V came to 1 base and at J to 5 bases, leaving 17 bases not matched to a gene. This CDR3 has 19 residues. The CDR3 spells CASSQAQMGSGSRGDTQYF. The CDR3 DNA follows: TGCGCCAGCAGCCAAGCCCAAATGGGAAGCGGGAGCAGGGGAGATACGCAGTATTTT.

V and J are TRBV7-2 and TRBJ2-2; D gene uncertain. Germline V gives CDR1 SGHTA, CDR2 FQGNSA. V lost 5 bases to trimming and J lost 4 bases, with 8 bases between them. The CDR3 has 13 amino acids. The CDR3 sequence: CASSDRSTGELFF. The CDR3 DNA reads TGTGCCAGCAGCGATCGGAGCACCGGGGAGCTGTTTTTT.

This chain uses TRBV2 with TRBJ2-2; 8 nucleotides align to TRBD2. Germline V lookup: CDR1 SNHLY, CDR2 FYNNEI. This CDR3 comprises 12 residues. V lost 4 bases to trimming and J lost 8 bases; unmatched junction nucleotides: 0. The CDR3 sequence: CASSGGRGELFF. Here the CDR3 DNA reads TGTGCCAGCAGTGGCGGGAGGGGGGAGCTGTTTTTT. The whole variable domain, filled in from reference TRBV2 and TRBJ2-2, reads EPEVTQTPSHQVTQMGQEVILRCVPISNHLYFYWYRQILGQKVEFLVSFYNNEISEKSEIFDDQFSVERPDGSNFTLKIRSTKLEDSAMYFCASSGGRGELFFGEGSRLTVL.

The V and J genes are TRBV7-6 and TRBJ2-7; possibly TRBD1 for D (7 bases). Trimming removed 0 bases from V and 6 bases from J, with 18 bases in between. Germline CDR1 and CDR2: SGHVS and FNYEAQ. The CDR3 has 16 residues. The CDR3 protein is CASSLATRDSPLEQYF. CDR3 in DNA: TGTGCCAGCAGCTTAGCGACGCGGGACAGTCCCCTCGAGCAGTACTTC.

This rearrangement joins TRBV7-9 to TRBJ1-4; 11 nucleotides align to TRBD1. The CDR3 length is 14 residues. Per the germline V gene, CDR1 is SEHNR and CDR2 is FQNEAQ (reference sequence). The ends lost 4 bases at V and 16 bases at J; junction bases unmatched: 11. The CDR3: CASSSGQGARLQFF. DNA for the CDR3: TGTGCCAGCAGCTCCGGACAGGGGGCGCGTCTGCAGTTTTTT.

This clone was counted once. V and J are TRBV5-1 and TRBJ1-1, with a weak D call TRBD1 (5 bases). V lost 0 bases, J lost 4 bases, and 10 bases lay in between. Germline V lookup: CDR1 SGHRS, CDR2 YFSETQ. The CDR3 extends over 14 amino acids. Here the CDR3 DNA reads TGCGCCAGCAGCTTGGGCAGGGCCCCCACTGAAGCTTTCTTT. Protein product: CASSLGRAPTEAFF.

J is TRBJ2-7 and V is TRBV6-2 or TRBV6-3; the D gene is possibly TRBD1 (6 bases). Germline loops: CDR1 MNHEY, CDR2 SVGEGT. V lost 0 bases and J lost 1, with 13 bases in between. This CDR3 has 16 residues. Here the CDR3 reads CASSYSSQDSSYEQYF. CDR3 bases: TGTGCCAGCAGTTACTCTTCCCAGGACAGTTCCTACGAGCAGTACTTC.

The chain links TRBV18 to TRBJ2-5; 8 bases line up with TRBD2. In germline, CDR1 is KGHSH, CDR2 LQKENI. The V segment lost 3 bases and the J segment 3 bases; nucleotides outside the gene matches: 12. This CDR3 is 17 amino acids long. CDR3 DNA: TGTGCCAGCTCACCTCCTCTAGGCGATAGCGGGGAAGAGACCCAGTACTTC. This translates into CASSPPLGDSGEETQYF.

The chain combines TRBV30 with TRBJ2-5; a possible D gene is TRBD2 (6 bases). Trimming removed 0 bases at V and 5 bases at J, with 13 bases between. CDR1 is GTSNPN, CDR2 SVGIG, per germline (reference sequence). This CDR3 spans 14 amino acids. The CDR3 loop reads CAWSVSGWGETQYF. The CDR3 nucleotides are TGTGCCTGGAGTGTAAGCGGGTGGGGGGAGACCCAGTACTTC. Using reference TRBV30 and TRBJ2-5 for the parts outside the CDR3, the full variable domain is SQTIHQWPATLVQPVGSPLSLECTVEGTSNPNLYWYRQAAGRGLQLLFYSVGIGQISSEVPQNLSASRPQDRQFILSSKKLLLSDSGFYLCAWSVSGWGETQYFGPGTRLLVL.

The CDR3 bases are TGTGCCAGCAGTGAGAAAGGCGGGCAGCCCCAGCATTTT. It codes for CASSEKGGQPQHF. The chain joins TRBV6-4 to TRBJ1-5; the D is unclear. Between the trimmed V and J ends, which lost 3 bases and 7 bases, there was a span of 10 bases. The germline V gene has CDR1 MRHNA and CDR2 SNTAGT. This CDR3 spans 13 amino acids.

This chain joins TRBV18 and TRBJ2-7; tentatively, D is TRBD2 (5 bases). CDR3 size: 13 residues. V lost 2 bases to trimming and J lost 5 bases, with 10 bases between them. Germline values: CDR1 KGHSH, CDR2 LQKENI. CDR3 amino acids: CASSPGLEDEQYF. The CDR3, as DNA: TGTGCCAGCTCACCAGGTCTGGAGGACGAGCAGTACTTC.

This chain connects TRBV27 to TRBJ1-1; 8 nucleotides align to TRBD1. CDR1 is MNHEY, CDR2 SMNVEV, per germline (reference sequence). The CDR3 is 15 amino acids. J was trimmed by 1 base and V by 6 bases; bases with no gene match: 7. In DNA form, the CDR3 reads TGTGCCAGCAGAAAAGGAGGGACAGGGAACACTGAAGCTTTCTTT. This sequence encodes CASRKGGTGNTEAFF.

A few counts support this clone. The chain is built from TRBV18 and TRBJ2-1; D might be TRBD1 (5 bases). Trimming cost V 3 bases and J 6 bases, with 18 bases left between them. In germline, CDR1 is KGHSH, CDR2 LQKENI. CDR3 length equals 16 residues. The CDR3 loop is CASSPPGAGQGNEQFF. In DNA, the CDR3 is TGTGCCAGCTCACCTCCTGGCGCAGGGCAGGGCAATGAGCAGTTCTTC. Looking up the rest from reference TRBV18 and TRBJ2-1 gives the full variable domain: NAGVMQNPRHLVRRRGQEARLRCSPMKGHSHVYWYRQLPEEGLKFMVYLQKENIIDESGMPKERFSAEFPKEGPSILRIQQVVRGDSAAYFCASSPPGAGQGNEQFFGPGTRLTVL.

The chain couples TRBV28 to TRBJ2-1; TRBD2 matches 12 bases. The junction had 13 bases not matched to a gene; V was cut back by 6 bases and J by 10 bases. The CDR3 totals 16 residues. Germline loops: CDR1 MDHEN, CDR2 SYDVKM. The CDR3 DNA reads as TGTGCCAGCAGCCCTACTAGCGGGGGGCCTTTTCGCGAGCAGTTCTTC. Translation gives CASSPTSGGPFREQFF.

This clone was found a few times. V and J are TRBV7-3 and TRBJ2-3; 9 bases are shared with TRBD2. The length of the CDR3 is 14 residues. The junction had 6 bases not matched to a gene; V was cut back by 5 bases and J by 6 bases. Per germline, CDR1 SGHTA and CDR2 FQGTGA. The CDR3 here is CASSRGGASDTQYF. The CDR3 region has the DNA TGTGCCAGCAGCCGCGGGGGGGCCTCGGATACGCAGTATTTT.

This clone was seen a handful of times. The CDR3 loop is CASSPQRQGMRNTIYF. The DNA of the CDR3 is TGTGCCAGCTCACCACAGAGACAGGGGATGAGAAACACCATATATTTT. V gene TRBV18 combines with J gene TRBJ1-3, with TRBD1 matching over 8 bases. The V gene's germline CDR1 is KGHSH and CDR2 LQKENI. V was pared by 1 base and J by 5 bases, with 7 bases of the junction left unmatched. The CDR3 runs to 16 residues.

V is TRBV30 and J is TRBJ1-5, with 10 bases matching TRBD1. The CDR3 runs 19 residues. V lost 2 bases and J lost 0; bases outside the gene matches: 13. Germline CDR1 GTSNPN, CDR2 SVGIG (reference sequence). The CDR3 loop is CAWSRHLLGTGVSNQPQHF. The DNA of the CDR3 is TGTGCCTGGAGTCGTCATTTGCTAGGGACAGGGGTTAGCAATCAGCCCCAGCATTTT.

The chain is built from TRBV30 and TRBJ1-2, with 9 bases fitting TRBD1. The V segment lost 4 bases and the J segment 7 bases; nucleotides outside the gene matches: 10. This CDR3 spans 14 amino acids. Per the germline V gene, CDR1 is GTSNPN and CDR2 is SVGIG (reference sequence). The CDR3 region is CAWTTGTGQGGYTF. The CDR3 region has the DNA TGTGCCTGGACCACCGGGACAGGGCAGGGTGGCTACACCTTC. The whole variable domain, remainder taken from reference TRBV30 and TRBJ1-2, is SQTIHQWPATLVQPVGSPLSLECTVEGTSNPNLYWYRQAAGRGLQLLFYSVGIGQISSEVPQNLSASRPQDRQFILSSKKLLLSDSGFYLCAWTTGTGQGGYTFGSGTRLTVV.

This clone has a handful of counts. CDR3 DNA: TGTGCCAGCAGTTCTAGCGGGGGCTCCCCAATCTACGAGCAGTACTTC. This encodes CASSSSGGSPIYEQYF. V gene TRBV2 combines with J gene TRBJ2-7; 10 positions agree with TRBD2. Germline values: CDR1 SNHLY, CDR2 FYNNEI. CDR3 length: 16 amino acids. The V gene end was trimmed by 5 bases and the J gene end by 3 bases; junction bases not matched to a gene: 10.

This rearrangement joins TRBV7-9 to TRBJ1-2, with D unresolved. The V gene lost 5 bases and the J gene lost 2 bases, with 15 bases spanning the gap. From germline, CDR1 is SEHNR and CDR2 FQNEAQ (reference sequence). The CDR3 runs 15 residues. The CDR3: CASSPRQPTNYGYTF. The CDR3 nucleotides read TGTGCCAGCAGCCCCAGACAACCAACCAACTATGGCTACACCTTC.

Only a few counts were recorded for this clone. CDR3 residues: CASSYRGTNSGNTIYF. Written as DNA, the CDR3 is TGTGCCAGCAGTTATCGCGGTACGAACTCTGGAAACACCATATATTTT. The chain recombines TRBV6-5 with TRBJ1-3; the D is unclear. This CDR3 has 16 residues. CDR1 is MNHEY and CDR2 is SVGAGI in the germline V gene. Deletions cut 3 bases from V and 0 bases from J, with 12 bases between.

The V call is TRBV6-5, the J call TRBJ2-5, with D possibly matching TRBD1 (5 bases). Germline V CDR1 and CDR2: MNHEY, SVGAGI. Trimming took off 6 bases at V and 2 bases at J, with 13 bases between the two ends. The CDR3 consists of 14 residues. Here the CDR3 DNA reads TGTGCCAGCAGCCCCGGACACCTACAAGAGACCCAGTACTTC. Translation gives CASSPGHLQETQYF.

This rearrangement joins TRBV3-1 (or the pseudogene TRBV3-2) to TRBJ2-7, with D hard to call. V was pared by 1 base and J by 2 bases, with 9 bases between. Germline CDR1 is LGHDT and CDR2 is YNNKEL (reference sequence). This CDR3 contains 14 residues. CDR3 amino acids: CASSQARSPYEQYF. The CDR3 DNA reads TGTGCCAGCAGCCAAGCCCGGAGCCCCTACGAGCAGTACTTC.